This passage covers 30 T cell receptor beta chains from one sample sequenced in a study of T cells in Graves' hyperthyroidism and ophthalmopathy. Amplified regions were TCR beta CDR3 sequences from RNA transcripts. An initial round of RT-PCR targeting the TCR CDR3 relied on the HTBI primer set. One entry per CDR3 protein, called by TCRdb with MiXCR from the multiplex PCR reads. The data show over 450,000 distinct CDR3 sequences, 13% to 15% seen once. Sequencing input: blood. These receptors were collected from a woman younger than 30 with Graves' hyperthyroidism.

This clonotype came up many times. This rearrangement joins TRBV5-1 to TRBJ1-1; D may be TRBD1 (5 bases). The V end lost 0 bases, the J end lost 5 bases, and 14 bases lay between the germline ends. The CDR3 is made up of 15 amino acids. Germline assignment: CDR1 SGHRS and CDR2 YFSETQ. The CDR3 loop reads CASSLEAQGGTEAFF. CDR3 bases: TGCGCCAGCAGCTTGGAGGCCCAGGGTGGTACTGAAGCTTTCTTT.

The chain uses TRBV5-1 and TRBJ2-7; no firm D call. V dropped 5 bases and J dropped 4 bases, with 10 bases sitting between them. Per germline, CDR1 SGHRS and CDR2 YFSETQ. This CDR3 has 12 amino acids. The CDR3 DNA reads as TGCGCCAGCAGTATGGACGGATACGAGCAGTACTTC. It codes for CASSMDGYEQYF.

This clonotype was recorded at least ten times. The CDR3 region is CASSRTSGNSYNEQFF. CDR3 DNA sequence: TGTGCCAGCAGCCGGACTAGCGGGAACTCCTACAATGAGCAGTTCTTC. The chain links TRBV11-2 to TRBJ2-1, with 12 positions matching TRBD2. The length of the CDR3 is 16 residues. The V segment lost 5 bases and the J segment 0 bases; nucleotides outside the gene matches: 2. Germline-derived CDR1 and CDR2 are SGHAT and FQNNGV.

The V gene is TRBV3-1, the J gene TRBJ2-1; 8 bases fit TRBD2. V trimming: 0 bases; J trimming: 3 bases; junction bases outside the gene matches: 7. Per the germline V gene, CDR1 is LGHDT and CDR2 is YNNKEL (reference sequence). The CDR3 spans 17 residues. The CDR3, as DNA: TGTGCCAGCAGCCAAGAAATCGGGAGGGCCCTCTACAATGAGCAGTTCTTC. Its translation: CASSQEIGRALYNEQFF.

The chain has TRBV12-3 or TRBV12-4 and TRBJ2-1; the D is unclear. The CDR3 is made up of 16 amino acids. Deletions cut 5 bases from V and 0 bases from J, with 14 bases between. DNA of the CDR3: TGTGCCAGCAGTCCAAATCGAGCCCTCTCCTACAATGAGCAGTTCTTC. Amino acid sequence: CASSPNRALSYNEQFF.

This clonotype was counted ten times or more. The rearrangement links TRBV29-1 to TRBJ1-2, with D unclear. Germline loops: CDR1 SQVTM, CDR2 ANQGSEA. The CDR3 runs 13 residues. The V gene lost 0 bases and the J gene lost 2 bases, with 7 bases spanning the gap. The CDR3 spells CSVEEAANYGYTF. CDR3 sequence (DNA): TGCAGCGTTGAAGAGGCAGCGAACTATGGCTACACCTTC. The full variable domain, completed using reference TRBV29-1 and TRBJ1-2, is SAVISQKPSRDICQRGTSLTIQCQVDSQVTMMFWYRQQPGQSLTLIATANQGSEATYESGFVIDKFPISRPNLTFSTLTVSNMSPEDSSIYLCSVEEAANYGYTFGSGTRLTVV.

This clonotype was picked up many times. This sequence joins TRBV12-3 or TRBV12-4 and TRBJ2-1; 13 bases fit TRBD2. The CDR3 covers 19 residues. The junction had 12 bases not matched to a gene; V was cut back by 7 bases and J by 0 bases. The DNA of the CDR3 is TGTGCCAGCACCACGCGGACTAGCGGGAGCCAAGGCTCCTACAATGAGCAGTTCTTC. Residues: CASTTRTSGSQGSYNEQFF.

This clonotype was observed a handful of times. This chain joins TRBV18 and TRBJ2-4; D remains unclear. V was pared by 3 bases and J by 5 bases, with 11 bases between. In germline, CDR1 is KGHSH, CDR2 LQKENI. This CDR3 is 14 amino acids long. The CDR3 nucleotides read TGTGCCAGCTCACCCGCAGATCACCAAAACATTCAGTACTTC. It translates to CASSPADHQNIQYF.

This clonotype was counted ten times or more. The CDR3 DNA follows: TGTGCCAGCAGCAGAGACAGAGGGAACTATGGCTACACCTTC. Residues: CASSRDRGNYGYTF. The chain links TRBV3-1 to TRBJ1-2; a possible D gene is TRBD1 (5 bases). There are 14 residues in the CDR3. The germline gives CDR1 LGHDT, CDR2 YNNKEL (reference sequence). The germline V and J ends were trimmed by 5 bases and 2 bases, with 12 bases remaining between them.

V is TRBV20-1 and J is TRBJ2-3; 11 nucleotides match TRBD2. The CDR3 is 14 residues long. The germline gives CDR1 DFQATT, CDR2 SNEGSKA (reference sequence). The V segment lost 4 bases and the J segment 3 bases; nucleotides outside the gene matches: 3. The CDR3 spells CSAMGLAETDTQYF. CDR3 DNA: TGCAGTGCTATGGGACTAGCGGAAACAGATACGCAGTATTTT.

The table lists this clonotype with many counts. The rearrangement links TRBV28 to TRBJ1-2; a weak D match, TRBD1 (5 bases). Germline V gene data show CDR1 as MDHEN and CDR2 as SYDVKM. The V end was cut by 7 bases, the J end by 6 bases, with 15 bases between. The CDR3 runs 13 residues. The CDR3 DNA reads as TGTGCCAGCAATCCAGGGATGAGGGATGGCTACACCTTC. It specifies CASNPGMRDGYTF.

This clonotype was detected a few times. A much larger clone sits a single nucleotide away, making a read error possible. This chain links TRBV2 with TRBJ2-5; 7 bases line up with TRBD1. CDR1 is SNHLY and CDR2 is FYNNEI in the germline V gene. V shed 7 bases and J 2 bases; nucleotides not matched to a gene: 7. The CDR3 is made up of 14 amino acids. The CDR3 DNA reads TGTGCCAGCACCCCCCGGGACAGACAAGAGACCCAGTACTTC. Protein product: CASTPRDRQETQYF. Full variable domain (outside the CDR3, taken from reference TRBV2 and TRBJ2-5): EPEVTQTPSHQVTQMGQEVILRCVPISNHLYFYWYRQILGQKVEFLVSFYNNEISEKSEIFDDQFSVERPDGSNFTLKIRSTKLEDSAMYFCASTPRDRQETQYFGPGTRLLVL.

This chain connects TRBV19 to TRBJ2-2; D perhaps matches TRBD2 (6 bases). V was clipped by 7 bases and J by 7 bases, with 10 bases between them. This CDR3 has 12 amino acids. Germline loops: CDR1 LNHDA, CDR2 SQIVND (reference sequence). The CDR3 is CASTAAGGELFF. DNA of the CDR3: TGTGCCAGTACCGCAGCGGGCGGGGAGCTGTTTTTT.

Of note for this clonotype: With a much larger clone just one base away, this may be a read error. The chain carries TRBV4-1 and TRBJ1-6, with TRBD1 matching over 7 bases. The germline gives CDR1 MGHRA, CDR2 YSYEKL. The CDR3 contains 16 residues. The junction had 13 bases not matched to a gene; V was cut back by 7 bases and J by 7 bases. The chain's CDR3 is CASILYRQGSNSPLHF. CDR3 nucleotides: TGCGCCAGCATCCTATATAGACAGGGATCCAATTCACCCCTCCACTTT.

Concerning this clonotype: A read error may be the cause here, since a much bigger clone is one base away. The chain recombines TRBV10-2 with TRBJ1-1; a weak D match, TRBD1 (6 bases). Per germline, CDR1 WSHSY and CDR2 SAAADI. There are 15 residues in the CDR3. The CDR3 DNA reads TGCGCCAGCAGTGAGGTACAGAGGGGGTACACTGGAGCTTTCTTT. Translation gives CASSEVQRGYTGAFF.

This chain connects TRBV9 to TRBJ2-1, with a weak D call TRBD2 (7 bases). The V end lost 10 bases, the J end lost 6 bases, and 20 bases lay between the germline ends. The CDR3 contains 14 residues. Germline CDR1 is SGDLS and CDR2 is YYNGEE. The CDR3 DNA follows: TGTGCCGGAGGGGGGGAAGGGGGGAGCAATGAGCAGTTCTTC. Its protein is CAGGGEGGSNEQFF. Filled out from reference TRBV9 and TRBJ2-1, the complete variable domain reads DSGVTQTPKHLITATGQRVTLRCSPRSGDLSVYWYQQSLDQGLQFLIQYYNGEERAKGNILERFSAQQFPDLHSELNLSSLELGDSALYFCAGGGEGGSNEQFFGPGTRLTVL.

The sample holds a few counts of this clonotype. The V and J genes are TRBV28 and TRBJ2-2; D tentatively fits TRBD1 or TRBD2 (6 bases each). V was pared by 4 bases and J by 6 bases, with 21 bases between. CDR3 length equals 17 residues. Looked up from germline, CDR1 is MDHEN and CDR2 is SYDVKM. The CDR3 bases are TGTGCCAGCAGTTATACGCAGGGGAGGATCAGGCCCGGGGAGCTGTTTTTT. Protein product: CASSYTQGRIRPGELFF.

This clonotype has ten or more counts. V is TRBV5-1 and J is TRBJ2-1; TRBD1 matches at 8 bases. The germline gives CDR1 SGHRS, CDR2 YFSETQ. The CDR3 extends over 15 amino acids. V shed 0 bases and J 8 bases; nucleotides not matched to a gene: 7. CDR3 sequence reads: CASSLAETGVDEQFF. CDR3 sequence (DNA): TGCGCCAGCAGCTTGGCCGAGACAGGGGTCGATGAGCAGTTCTTC.

This clonotype was seen a few times. A much bigger clone sits one base away, suggesting this may be a read error. The V and J genes are TRBV12-3 or TRBV12-4 and TRBJ2-3, with no clear D. Gene TRBJ1-5 matches the end of the DNA better, so the J call may be wrong. There are 12 residues in the CDR3. CDR3 in DNA: TGTGCCAGCAGTTTCGCGGTAGATACGCAGCATTTT. Residues: CASSFAVDTQHF.

The chain combines TRBV10-1 with TRBJ2-4, with D maybe TRBD2 (6 bases). Germline CDR1 reads WNHNN; CDR2 reads SYGVQD (reference sequence). V was trimmed by 6 bases and J by 3 bases, leaving 15 bases between them. The CDR3 has 15 residues. For the CDR3, the DNA is TGCGCCAGCAGCCCCGGTCGGAGGGTCAAAAACATTCAGTACTTC. It translates to CASSPGRRVKNIQYF.

Of note for this clonotype: One end of the junction varies from germline; a read error may be responsible. The V gene is TRBV3-1, the J gene TRBJ2-6, with 13 bases that match TRBD2. The CDR3 is made up of 20 amino acids. Germline V gives CDR1 LGHDT, CDR2 YNNKEL (reference sequence). The CDR3 bases are TGTGCCTGCAGCCAAGGACGCCGGCGACTAGCGGGAGGCGGGGCCAACGTCCTGACTTTC. Amino acids: CACSQGRRRLAGGGANVLTF.

There are many counts of this clonotype. V is TRBV6-2 or TRBV6-3 and J is TRBJ2-6, with TRBD1 as a possible D gene (5 bases). The CDR3 sequence is 14 residues long. The germline V gene encodes CDR1 MNHEY and CDR2 SVGEGT. The germline V and J ends were trimmed by 11 bases and 0 bases, with 11 bases remaining between them. The CDR3 DNA sequence: TGTGCCTGCCAGGGCCACTCTGGGGCCAACGTCCTGACTTTC. Residues: CACQGHSGANVLTF.

This clonotype was seen repeatedly, ten times or more. The rearrangement joins TRBV11-2 to TRBJ2-7; 7 positions agree with TRBD1. With 4 bases clipped from V and 4 bases from J, the junction kept 13 bases outside the gene matches. This CDR3 region has 16 residues. CDR1 and CDR2 (germline): SGHAT, FQNNGV. DNA of the CDR3: TGTGCCAGCAGCTCCCGGACAGGCGCGAGGTCGTACGAGCAGTACTTC. Its protein is CASSSRTGARSYEQYF. Combining the CDR3 with reference TRBV11-2 and TRBJ2-7 gives the whole variable domain EAGVAQSPRYKIIEKRQSVAFWCNPISGHATLYWYQQILGQGPKLLIQFQNNGVVDDSQLPKDRFSAERLKGVDSTLKIQPAKLEDSAVYLCASSSRTGARSYEQYFGPGTRLTVT.

In its sample, this clonotype was seen many times. The rearrangement uses TRBV6-1 and TRBJ2-7; TRBD1 matches 12 bases. Germline V gene data show CDR1 as MNHNS and CDR2 as SASEGT. The CDR3 is made up of 18 amino acids. The trim removed 8 bases at V and 4 bases at J, leaving 18 bases unmatched. The CDR3 DNA is TGTGCCAGCCGGGGGGGACAGGGGGCTTGGTCCCTCTCATACGAGCAGTACTTC. This encodes CASRGGQGAWSLSYEQYF.

The chain is built from TRBV20-1 and TRBJ1-2; perhaps TRBD1 as D (5 bases). This CDR3 has 13 residues. Germline CDR1 reads DFQATT; CDR2 reads SNEGSKA (reference sequence). V shed 0 bases and J shed 8 bases, with 13 bases lying between them. The CDR3 protein is CSARDLGVLGYTF. The CDR3 DNA reads as TGCAGTGCTAGAGATTTGGGGGTGTTGGGCTACACCTTC.

This clonotype was seen at least ten times. The chain recombines TRBV27 with TRBJ1-5, with D perhaps TRBD1 (5 bases). The length of the CDR3 is 13 residues. Germline V CDR1 and CDR2: MNHEY, SMNVEV (reference sequence). Trimming cost V 8 bases and J 0 bases, with 8 bases left between them. The CDR3 region is CASGGYSNQPQHF. CDR3 nucleotides: TGTGCCAGCGGGGGGTATAGCAATCAGCCCCAGCATTTT.

This clonotype came up many times. This chain uses TRBV19 with TRBJ2-2; D may be TRBD1 (6 bases). V dropped 9 bases and J dropped 3 bases, with 14 bases sitting between them. CDR1 and CDR2 from the germline V gene are LNHDA and SQIVND (reference sequence). The CDR3 contains 14 residues. CDR3: CASSSRTDTGELFF. In DNA, the CDR3 is TGTGCCAGCAGTTCCAGGACAGACACCGGGGAGCTGTTTTTT. The whole variable domain, remainder taken from reference TRBV19 and TRBJ2-2, is DGGITQSPKYLFRKEGQNVTLSCEQNLNHDAMYWYRQDPGQGLRLIYYSQIVNDFQKGDIAEGYSVSREKKESFPLTVTSAQKNPTAFYLCASSSRTDTGELFFGEGSRLTVL.

This clonotype was recorded at least ten times. The chain is built from TRBV6-5 and TRBJ2-7; 13 bases align to TRBD2. V lost 0 bases to trimming and J lost 3 bases; unmatched junction nucleotides: 8. Germline CDR1 is MNHEY and CDR2 is SVGAGI. The CDR3 has 18 residues. CDR3 sequence: CASSYSQGLAGVSYEQYF. CDR3 coding DNA: TGTGCCAGCAGTTACTCCCAAGGACTAGCGGGAGTCAGCTACGAGCAGTACTTC.

The chain couples TRBV19 to TRBJ1-5; D gene ambiguous. The CDR3 covers 15 residues. V lost 1 base to trimming and J lost 7 bases, with 14 bases between them. Germline lookup yields CDR1 LNHDA and CDR2 SQIVND (reference sequence). CDR3 sequence (DNA): TGTGCCAGTAGTATAGTTGGGGAGGAAGGCCAGCCCCAGCATTTT. Its protein product is CASSIVGEEGQPQHF.

About this clonotype: A much larger clonotype is one base distant, so this may be a read error. V gene TRBV19 combines with J gene TRBJ2-2; TRBD2 might be the D (5 bases). The germline V and J ends were trimmed by 11 bases and 4 bases, with 17 bases remaining between them. Germline CDR1 and CDR2: LNHDA and SQIVND (reference sequence). CDR3 length: 14 amino acids. As DNA, the CDR3 is TGTGCCGGTAAACCGGCGGGTAGCACCGGGGAGCTGTTTTTT. The encoded protein is CAGKPAGSTGELFF.